The clone carrying this T cell receptor beta chain has a count of ten or more. Its antigen is still unknown. Using unique molecular identifiers, the investigators prepared the TCRbeta library. From the PCR reads, TCRdb called clonotypes with MiXCR, one entry per CDR3 protein. Of approximately 98,000 distinct CDR3 sequences listed, about 6.5% were seen once; the top ten hold roughly 23%. Germline-derived CDR1 and CDR2 are DFQATT and SNEGSKA (reference sequence). Trimming at V came to 2 bases and at J to 1 base, leaving 4 bases not matched to a gene. The CDR3 has 15 residues. This specimen belongs to a study of T-cell reconstitution after alpha-beta-depleted transplantation in children. General study findings and limits: The origin of alpha-beta T cells about two months after transplant was reportedly several hundred expanded graft clones. It was surviving recipient T cells and thymic progenitors that gave some patients high TCRbeta diversity at day 60. T-cell counts and diversity at one year post-transplant came mainly from newly produced T cells.

The TCR originated in a male patient aged 2-15 years who had a stem cell transplant for acute lymphoblastic leukemia, so the T cells may come from the graft donor. This chain joins TRBV20-1 and TRBJ2-3; TRBD2 aligns across 9 bases. Sequenced here: PBMCs, mostly from graft donor cells, sampled 360 days after TCRalphabeta/CD19-depleted stem cell transplant. CDR3: CSARNWTSGTDTQYF. CDR3 nucleotides: TGCAGTGCTAGAAATTGGACTAGCGGCACAGATACGCAGTATTTT.